This TCR beta chain is drawn from a study of blood T cell repertoires in COVID-19. Sequencing was performed with immunoSEQ multiplex PCR; in TCRdb, only in-frame clones are kept and a portion is missing. The table has approximately 150,000 clones, roughly 81% seen once. The CDR3 has 16 residues. V lost 3 bases, J lost 2 bases, and 8 bases stayed unmatched. Germline V CDR1 and CDR2: SGHRS, YFSETQ. The sequenced sample consisted of peripheral blood. This chain joins TRBV5-1 and TRBJ1-5; 7 bases are a match to TRBD1. The source is a human donor with acute or convalescent COVID-19. The donor label of this sample is uncertain. For the CDR3, the DNA is TGCGCCAGCAGCTGGGGGGACAGTTCTGGCAATCAGCCCCAGCATTTT. Protein sequence: CASSWGDSSGNQPQHF. The full variable domain, rest sourced from reference TRBV5-1 and TRBJ1-5, is KAGVTQTPRYLIKTRGQQVTLSCSPISGHRSVSWYQQTPGQGLQFLFEYFSETQRNKGNFPGRFSGRQFSNSRSEMNVSTLELGDSALYLCASSWGDSSGNQPQHFGDGTRLSIL.